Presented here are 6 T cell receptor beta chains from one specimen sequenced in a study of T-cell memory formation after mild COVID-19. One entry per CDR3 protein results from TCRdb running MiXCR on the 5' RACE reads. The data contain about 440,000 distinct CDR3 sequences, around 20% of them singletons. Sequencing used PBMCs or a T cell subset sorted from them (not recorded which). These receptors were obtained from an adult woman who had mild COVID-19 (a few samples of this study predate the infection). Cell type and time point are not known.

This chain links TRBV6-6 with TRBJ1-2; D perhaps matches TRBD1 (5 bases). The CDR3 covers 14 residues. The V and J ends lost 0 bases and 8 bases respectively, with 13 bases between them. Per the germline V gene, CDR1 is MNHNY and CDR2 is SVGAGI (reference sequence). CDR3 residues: CASSYSAGLGGYTF. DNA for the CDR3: TGTGCCAGCAGTTACTCCGCGGGACTCGGAGGCTACACCTTC.

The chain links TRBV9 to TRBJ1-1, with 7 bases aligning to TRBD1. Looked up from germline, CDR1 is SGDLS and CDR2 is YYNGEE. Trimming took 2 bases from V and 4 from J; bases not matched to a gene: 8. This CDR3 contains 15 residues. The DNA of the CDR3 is TGTGCCAGCAGCGTCGATCCGACAGGGAGCACTGAAGCTTTCTTT. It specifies CASSVDPTGSTEAFF.

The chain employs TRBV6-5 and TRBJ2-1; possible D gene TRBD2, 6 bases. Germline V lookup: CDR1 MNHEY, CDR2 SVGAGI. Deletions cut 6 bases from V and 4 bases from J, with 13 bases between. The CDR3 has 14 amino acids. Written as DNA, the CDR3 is TGTGCCAGCAGCACCTTAAGCGGGTACAATGAGCAGTTCTTC. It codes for CASSTLSGYNEQFF.

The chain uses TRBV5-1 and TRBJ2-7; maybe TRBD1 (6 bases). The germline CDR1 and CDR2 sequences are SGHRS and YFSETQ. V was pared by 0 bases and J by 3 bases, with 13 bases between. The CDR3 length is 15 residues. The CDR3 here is CASSLATGQFYEQYF. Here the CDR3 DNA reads TGCGCCAGCAGCTTGGCCACAGGGCAATTCTACGAGCAGTACTTC.

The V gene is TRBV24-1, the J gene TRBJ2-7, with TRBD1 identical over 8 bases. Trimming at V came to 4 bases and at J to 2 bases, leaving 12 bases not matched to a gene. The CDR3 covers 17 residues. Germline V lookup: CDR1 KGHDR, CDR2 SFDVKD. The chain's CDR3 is CATSDPTGTGDPYEQYF. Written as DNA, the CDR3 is TGTGCCACCAGTGACCCGACCGGGACAGGTGATCCCTACGAGCAGTACTTC.

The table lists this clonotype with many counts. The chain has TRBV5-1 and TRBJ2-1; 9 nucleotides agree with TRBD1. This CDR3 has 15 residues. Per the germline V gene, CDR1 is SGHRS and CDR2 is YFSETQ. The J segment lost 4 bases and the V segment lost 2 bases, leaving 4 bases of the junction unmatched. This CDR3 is CASSLGTGRYNEQFF. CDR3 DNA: TGCGCCAGCAGCTTAGGGACAGGGAGATACAATGAGCAGTTCTTC. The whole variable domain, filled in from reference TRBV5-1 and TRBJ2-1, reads KAGVTQTPRYLIKTRGQQVTLSCSPISGHRSVSWYQQTPGQGLQFLFEYFSETQRNKGNFPGRFSGRQFSNSRSEMNVSTLELGDSALYLCASSLGTGRYNEQFFGPGTRLTVL.